The subject of this entry is one T cell receptor (beta chain). Method: immunoSEQ multiplex PCR; TCRdb's copy keeps in-frame clones and lacks some. This sample carries roughly 64,000 clones, roughly nine tenths of them seen once, and the ten largest clones take 10%. The data are from a study of PD-1 blockade in classical Hodgkin lymphoma. Time point meaning: cycle 4 day 1 (C4D1), after 6 weeks of nivolumab. Patients all relapsed after autologous stem cell transplantation, and there was variation in brentuximab vedotin exposure. The source of this sequence is a human donor with classical Hodgkin lymphoma. The sequencing here drew on peripheral blood mononuclear cells (PBMCs), taken before the fourth cycle of nivolumab.

The CDR3 is CASSRYFGGEHGYTF. CDR3 DNA: TGTGCCAGCAGCCGATACTTCGGAGGGGAACATGGCTACACCTTC. J is TRBJ1-2 and V is TRBV9; possibly TRBD1 for D (5 bases). The CDR3 runs to 15 residues. Looked up from germline, CDR1 is SGDLS and CDR2 is YYNGEE. Trimming took 4 bases from V and 6 from J, leaving 19 bases between them.